Here is one TCR beta chain with its context. These data belong to a study of shared clonotypes between healthy human individuals. About the study: The cohort comprised a couple of women and a few men. Their ages spanned 18 to 49 years.

Each subset's genomic DNA was split evenly across several immunoSEQ plates. Each replicate PCR on the sorted subsets used roughly 200 ng DNA (around 31,000 T cell genomes). Measured with immunoSEQ multiplex PCR; TCRdb has only the in-frame clones, and not every one. The repertoire holds 2 million to 2.5 million clones, with roughly 94% as singletons. V lost 3 bases, J lost 2 bases, and 14 bases lay in between. The germline V gene has CDR1 SNHLY and CDR2 FYNNEI. The CDR3 has 15 amino acids. The origin of this receptor is a young man in good health. Material: naive CD4+ T cells sorted from blood. Subset reported: CD45RA+ positively selected. The chain couples TRBV2 to TRBJ2-7; weak D call: TRBD2 (6 bases). The CDR3 region is CASSDPGGITYEQYF. CDR3 sequence (DNA): TGTGCCAGCAGTGATCCGGGCGGGATAACCTACGAGCAGTACTTC. The full variable domain, its missing parts supplied by reference TRBV2 and TRBJ2-7, is EPEVTQTPSHQVTQMGQEVILRCVPISNHLYFYWYRQILGQKVEFLVSFYNNEISEKSEIFDDQFSVERPDGSNFTLKIRSTKLEDSAMYFCASSDPGGITYEQYFGPGTRLTVT.